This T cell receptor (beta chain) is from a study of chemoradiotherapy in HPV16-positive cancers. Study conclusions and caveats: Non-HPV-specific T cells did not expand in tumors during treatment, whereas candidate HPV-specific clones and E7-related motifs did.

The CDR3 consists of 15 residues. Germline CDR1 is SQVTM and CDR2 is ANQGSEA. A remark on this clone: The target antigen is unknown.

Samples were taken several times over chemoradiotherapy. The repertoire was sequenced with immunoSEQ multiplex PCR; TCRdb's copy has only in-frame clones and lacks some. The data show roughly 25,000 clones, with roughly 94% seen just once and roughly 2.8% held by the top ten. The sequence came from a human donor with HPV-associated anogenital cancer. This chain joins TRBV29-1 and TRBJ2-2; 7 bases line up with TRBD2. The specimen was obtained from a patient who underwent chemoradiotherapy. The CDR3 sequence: CSARAGVSNTGELFF. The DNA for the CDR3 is TGCAGTGCACGTGCGGGAGTCTCGAACACCGGGGAGCTGTTTTTT.